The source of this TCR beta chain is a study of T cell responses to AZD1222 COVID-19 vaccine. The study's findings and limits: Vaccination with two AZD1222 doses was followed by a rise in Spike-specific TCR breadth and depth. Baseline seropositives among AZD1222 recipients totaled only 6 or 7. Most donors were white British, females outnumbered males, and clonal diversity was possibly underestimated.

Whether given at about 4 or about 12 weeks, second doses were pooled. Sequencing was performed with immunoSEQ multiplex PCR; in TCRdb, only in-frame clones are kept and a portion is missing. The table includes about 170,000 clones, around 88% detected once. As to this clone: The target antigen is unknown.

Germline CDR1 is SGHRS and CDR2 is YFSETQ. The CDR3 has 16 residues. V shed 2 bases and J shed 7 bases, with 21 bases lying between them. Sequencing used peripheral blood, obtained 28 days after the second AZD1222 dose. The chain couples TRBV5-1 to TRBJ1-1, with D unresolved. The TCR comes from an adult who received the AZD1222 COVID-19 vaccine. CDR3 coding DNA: TGCGCCAGCAGCTTATCAACGCCAGTGGGGTCCTATGAAGCTTTCTTT. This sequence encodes CASSLSTPVGSYEAFF.